These 5 T cell receptor beta chains came from one sample sequenced in a study of cytomegalovirus exposure and HLA in healthy donors. PCR involved 60 Vbeta and 13 Jbeta primers. TCRdb keeps only in-frame clones here, not all; method: immunoSEQ multiplex PCR. Its listing shows fewer than 60,000 clones. Sequencing was performed on PBMCs. The receptors derive from a woman between 40 and 55 years old in good health and CMV-seronegative.

V gene TRBV19 combines with J gene TRBJ2-4; D unresolved. V was clipped by 5 bases and J by 6 bases, with 14 bases between them. Germline V gene lookup returns CDR1 LNHDA and CDR2 SQIVND (reference sequence). The length of the CDR3 is 14 residues. The CDR3 protein is CASSDQVFSNIQYF. The DNA for the CDR3 is TGTGCCAGTAGTGACCAGGTCTTCTCAAACATTCAGTACTTC.

This chain joins TRBV18 and TRBJ2-7; TRBD1 agrees at 9 bases. Trimming took 3 bases from V and 1 from J; bases not matched to a gene: 1. Germline values: CDR1 KGHSH, CDR2 LQKENI. This CDR3 is built from 14 residues. CDR3 nucleotides: TGTGCCAGCTCACCGACAGGGGGTTCCTACGAGCAGTACTTC. Encoded protein: CASSPTGGSYEQYF.

This sequence joins TRBV2 and TRBJ2-3; 7 bases are shared with TRBD2. V lost 8 bases to trimming and J lost 2 bases; unmatched junction nucleotides: 10. The CDR3 is 15 residues long. The germline gives CDR1 SNHLY, CDR2 FYNNEI. CDR3 nucleotide sequence: TGTGCCAGCGCCTTGAGCGGGATCAACACAGATACGCAGTATTTT. Its protein product is CASALSGINTDTQYF. Filled out from reference TRBV2 and TRBJ2-3, the complete variable domain reads EPEVTQTPSHQVTQMGQEVILRCVPISNHLYFYWYRQILGQKVEFLVSFYNNEISEKSEIFDDQFSVERPDGSNFTLKIRSTKLEDSAMYFCASALSGINTDTQYFGPGTRLTVL.

The chain has TRBV18 and TRBJ2-7; 7 positions agree with TRBD1. Germline V CDR1 and CDR2: KGHSH, LQKENI. Trimming cost V 3 bases and J 2 bases; bases outside gene matches: 4. The CDR3 is 14 amino acids. The CDR3 is CASSPGTAAYEQYF. For the CDR3, the DNA is TGTGCCAGCTCACCCGGGACAGCCGCCTACGAGCAGTACTTC.

V gene TRBV7-2 combines with J gene TRBJ1-2, with 9 bases that match TRBD1. CDR3 size: 15 residues. Germline CDR1 is SGHTA and CDR2 is FQGNSA. The trim removed 5 bases at V and 4 bases at J, leaving 8 bases unmatched. The chain's CDR3 is CASSAGQGSFYGYTF. The CDR3 region has the DNA TGTGCCAGCAGCGCCGGACAGGGGTCTTTCTATGGCTACACCTTC.